These T cell receptor beta chains were read from a single sample in a study of CD8+ T cells in alopecia areata. Clones were sequenced by immunoSEQ multiplex PCR, and TCRdb holds only the in-frame ones, with some missing. The repertoire consists of approximately 120,000 clones, with over 55% occurring once and the leading ten covering around 5.7%. Source: CD4+ T cells sorted from blood, taken at week 4, from a patient treated with tofacitinib. These receptors all stem from a human donor with alopecia areata. CDR3s include the opening cysteine and the closing phenylalanine or tryptophan. A D gene is named only where the DNA matches it firmly. Some rows have no size entry. The others give once, few or many, or a class for an expanded clone.

TRBV30	TRBJ2-7	-	TRBD1	TGTGCCTGGAGTGGACAGGGCGGGGAGCAGTACTTC	CAWSGQGGEQYF
TRBV29-1	TRBJ1-2	-	-	TGCAGCGTTGAGAATAACTATGGCTACACCTTC	CSVENNYGYTF
TRBV29-1	TRBJ2-1	-	-	TGCAGCGTTGAAGACGAGGACAGGACTAGGATCTTCTTC	CSVEDEDRTRIFF
TRBV4-2	TRBJ2-5	-	-	TGTGCCAGCAGCCAAGACCCCTCTCCGGAGACCCAGTACTTC	CASSQDPSPETQYF
TRBV30	TRBJ2-2	few	-	TGTGCCTGGAGTGGTTTCTACACCGGGGAGCTGTTTTTT	CAWSGFYTGELFF
TRBV4-1	TRBJ2-7	-	TRBD1	TGCGCCAGCAGCCAAGAGGGACAGGGTTACTACGAGCAGTACTTC	CASSQEGQGYYEQYF
TRBV29-1	TRBJ1-4	few	-	TGCAGCGTTGACGGGGGGACTAATGAAAAACTGTTTTTT	CSVDGGTNEKLFF
TRBV9	TRBJ1-2	-	TRBD1	TGTGCCAGCAGCATAAAGGGACAGGGAGCATATGGCTACACCTTC	CASSIKGQGAYGYTF
TRBV4-1	TRBJ1-5	-	-	TGCGCCAGCAGCCAAGGACCGAGCAATCAGCCCCAGCATTTT	CASSQGPSNQPQHF
TRBV2	TRBJ1-5	few	-	TGTGCCAGCAGTGTCAGCAGGGCTAGCAATCAGCCCCAGCATTTT	CASSVSRASNQPQHF
TRBV19	TRBJ1-5	-	-	TGTGCCAGTAGTCCAGGGGACAATTCAGGCAATCAGCCCCAGCATTTT	CASSPGDNSGNQPQHF
TRBV7-2	TRBJ1-1	-	-	TGTGCCAGCAGCTTGGCGGACTGGGAGAACACTGAAGCTTTCTTT	CASSLADWENTEAFF
TRBV30	TRBJ2-5	few	TRBD2	TGTGCCTTCATAACATTAGCGGGGAGCATTCAAGAGACCCAGTACTTC	CAFITLAGSIQETQYF
TRBV15	TRBJ2-7	few	TRBD1	TGTGCCACCAGCAGAGACAGGGGGCGCGAGCAGTACTTC	CATSRDRGREQYF
TRBV27	TRBJ2-3	-	-	TGTGCCAGCAGTTTTCGGAGAAGCACAGATACGCAGTATTTT	CASSFRRSTDTQYF
TRBV29-1	TRBJ2-7	few	TRBD1	TGCAGCGTGACGCCGACAGGGGGCTCCTACGAGCAGTACTTC	CSVTPTGGSYEQYF
TRBV4-3	TRBJ1-1	-	-	TGCGCCAGCAGCCAAGATCTCCGGCAAGAAGCTTTCTTT	CASSQDLRQEAFF
TRBV29-1	TRBJ1-1	-	-	TGCAGCGTTGAAAGAGGCGCTGAAGCTTTCTTT	CSVERGAEAFF
TRBV7-9	TRBJ2-5	-	-	TGTGCCAGCAGCTTAGGAGGGTCGAGAGAGACCCAGTACTTC	CASSLGGSRETQYF
TRBV7-9	TRBJ1-3	many	-	TGTGCCAGCAGCCAATATATAGGCTCCGGAAACACCATATATTTT	CASSQYIGSGNTIYF
TRBV19	TRBJ2-1	few	TRBD2	TGTGCCAGTAGTAGTGGGACTAGCGGGGGAGATGAGCAGTTCTTC	CASSSGTSGGDEQFF
TRBV28	TRBJ2-1	-	-	TGTGCTACAGGAGCGGCCCGTTACAATGAGCAGTTCTTC	CATGAARYNEQFF
TRBV5-1	TRBJ2-6	once	TRBD1	TGCGCCAGCACCCCGGGACAGGGAGCTGGGGCCAACGTCCTGACTTTC	CASTPGQGAGANVLTF
TRBV5-1	TRBJ1-4	few	-	TGCGCCAGCAGCTTGGACGCTAATGAAAAACTGTTTTTT	CASSLDANEKLFF
TRBV5-1	TRBJ2-5	once	-	TGCGCCAGCAGCCCGCTCTCCCCCCAAGAGACCCAGTACTTC	CASSPLSPQETQYF
TRBV5-6	TRBJ1-2	-	TRBD1	TGTGCCAGCAGCTTGGTTCCAGGACAGGGTGTAGATGGCTACACCTTC	CASSLVPGQGVDGYTF
TRBV2	TRBJ2-2	-	-	TGTGCCAGCACTAGACAGACTCCCCGCAACACCGGGGAGCTGTTTTTT	CASTRQTPRNTGELFF
TRBV29-1	TRBJ1-1	few	-	TGCAGCGCGTCGGACCCCCTGGACACTGAAGCTTTCTTT	CSASDPLDTEAFF
TRBV5-1	TRBJ1-6	once	-	TGCGCCAGCAGCTCCGCCGGGACAAGATCTGATTCACCCCTCCACTTT	CASSSAGTRSDSPLHF
TRBV6-6	TRBJ2-3	-	-	TGTGCCAGTCTAGCTGTGCCAGATACGCAGTATTTT	CASLAVPDTQYF
TRBV7-2	TRBJ1-3	many	-	TGTGCCAGCAGCTTAGCTTATGGAGACACCATATATTTT	CASSLAYGDTIYF
TRBV23-1	TRBJ2-5	-	TRBD1	TGCGCCAAGATCCAGGGACAGAAAGAGACCCAGTACTTC	CAKIQGQKETQYF
TRBV29-1	TRBJ2-3	-	-	TGCAGCGTCACCCCCCGGGACGGCACAGATACGCAGTATTTT	CSVTPRDGTDTQYF
TRBV30	TRBJ2-5	-	-	TGTGCCTGGAGTGTAAGAGGGGAGACCCAGTACTTC	CAWSVRGETQYF
TRBV15	TRBJ1-6	-	-	TGTGCCACCAGGGAGGGCCACAACAATAGAAATTCACCCCTCCACTTT	CATREGHNNRNSPLHF
TRBV9	TRBJ2-5	-	TRBD2	TGTGCCAGCAGCGGTAGGCTAGCGGGGGGTGAGACCCAGTACTTC	CASSGRLAGGETQYF
TRBV7-2	TRBJ2-3	-	TRBD1	TGTGCCAGCAGCTTAGTTCTGGGACAGGGATCAGATACGCAGTATTTT	CASSLVLGQGSDTQYF
TRBV6-6	TRBJ1-1	-	-	TGTGCCAGCAGGCCCCGGGGGGTTAACACTGAAGCTTTCTTT	CASRPRGVNTEAFF
TRBV7-2	TRBJ1-2	-	-	TGTGCCAGCAGCTTAGTGGCGGGTGACAAAGCGGGTGGCTACACCTTC	CASSLVAGDKAGGYTF
TRBV6-5	TRBJ2-7	-	-	TGTGCCAGCAGCCGAACGAGGTCCACCTACGAGCAGTACTTC	CASSRTRSTYEQYF
TRBV7-9	TRBJ2-2	-	-	TGTGCCAGCACTTTACAGAGCACCGGGGAGCTGTTTTTT	CASTLQSTGELFF
TRBV7-2	TRBJ2-5	few	-	TGTGCCAGCAGCTTAAGTAGCGTTTTGCAAGAGACCCAGTACTTC	CASSLSSVLQETQYF
TRBV29-1	TRBJ1-1	-	-	TGCAGCGTTGTCGGGGGGAACAATTTGAACACTGAAGCTTTCTTT	CSVVGGNNLNTEAFF
TRBV29-1	TRBJ2-3	few	TRBD2	TGCAGCGTTGGCGGGGGAAGGGGCACAGATACGCAGTATTTT	CSVGGGRGTDTQYF
TRBV28	TRBJ2-3	-	TRBD2	TGTGCCAGCAATCTGGGACTAGCGGGATGGGACACAGATACGCAGTATTTT	CASNLGLAGWDTDTQYF
TRBV15	TRBJ2-7	-	-	TGTGCCACCAGCAGAGGACCCAAGGGGGTGGGCGAGCAGTACTTC	CATSRGPKGVGEQYF